This TCR beta chain was documented in a study of technical replicates of blood from several donors. V was clipped by 7 bases and J by 3 bases; unmatched bases: 4. The length of the CDR3 is 13 residues. Germline V gives CDR1 LNHDA, CDR2 SQIVND (reference sequence). TCRdb's table, derived via immunoSEQ multiplex PCR, lists solely in-frame clones and lacks some. The sample shows 74,000 or so clones, over 90% of them seen only once. The sample was T cells isolated from PBMCs. The chain uses TRBV19 and TRBJ1-2; 8 nucleotides agree with TRBD1. The receptor was derived from a human donor in good health. The CDR3 DNA reads TGTGCCAGTAAGAGGGACAGGCACTATGGCTACACCTTC. This sequence encodes CASKRDRHYGYTF.